This T cell receptor (beta chain) was sequenced during a study of blood T cell repertoires in COVID-19. Concerning this clone itself: At one end the junction does not follow the germline gene, possibly because of a read error.

Repertoires were generated with immunoSEQ multiplex PCR, while TCRdb's copy carries only in-frame clones and drops some. The sample shows 130,000 to 150,000 clones, over 80% of them seen only once. The CDR3 runs to 13 residues. In germline, CDR1 is SSHAT, CDR2 FNYEAQ (reference sequence). The receptor comes from a woman aged 40 to 55 with active or convalescent COVID-19. The chain couples TRBV7-7 to TRBJ2-5; D may be TRBD2 (5 bases). The sample was peripheral blood. CDR3 in DNA: TGTGCTAGCAGCTTAGCGCTAGGAGAGACCCAGTACTTC. Its translation: CASSLALGETQYF.